This record covers a single T cell receptor beta chain. The target antigen is unknown. This sample is drawn from a study of T-cell reconstitution after alpha-beta-depleted transplantation in children. General study findings and limits: Several patients had high TCRbeta diversity at day 60; it came from surviving recipient T cells and thymic progenitors. T-cell numbers and diversity one year post-transplant derived largely from freshly generated T cells. At around two months after transplant, the alpha-beta T cells were reportedly derived from several hundred expanded clones that came from non-depleted graft cells.

After removal of 8 bases from V and 3 bases from J, the junction contained 6 bases not matched to a gene. Germline V lookup: CDR1 SNHLY, CDR2 FYNNEI. This CDR3 is built from 13 residues. Unique molecular identifiers were incorporated during preparation of the TCRbeta library. Each CDR3 protein is one row after TCRdb ran MiXCR on the PCR reads. The repertoire includes 180,000 or so distinct CDR3 sequences, 6.3% of them detected once, and under 5% sits in the top ten. The sequence was obtained from a girl under two years old with combined immunodeficiency, due to receive a stem cell transplant. This sample comprised PBMCs, obtained before TCRalphabeta/CD19-depleted stem cell transplant. The V gene is TRBV2, the J gene TRBJ2-7; 8 nucleotides align to TRBD1. Here the CDR3 DNA reads TGTGCCAGCGAATCAGGACAGGGCTACGAGCAGTACTTC. This codes for CASESGQGYEQYF.